This paragraph covers one TCR beta chain sequence. Seattle-derived patients entered the study during active infection and were followed longitudinally. Trimming removed 1 base at V and 1 base at J, with 8 bases between. The CDR3 is 15 residues long. The V gene's germline CDR1 is SGHRS and CDR2 YFSETQ. This record belongs to a study of blood T cell repertoires in COVID-19. Study context: The samples span acute and convalescent COVID-19 from the United States, Italy and Spain. T cells, B-cell-depleted T cells, or PBMCs provided the cDNA or gDNA that served as material.

As handled by the study authors: Reference gene primer amplification yielded estimated nucleated cell counts. The protocol was immunoSEQ multiplex PCR, while the TCRdb copy is restricted to in-frame clones and leaves out a portion. V, J and clone size derive from that table, while D and trimming were established from the DNA sequence. The sample carries 200,000 to 250,000 clones, 75% to 85% recorded once. The chain employs TRBV5-1 and TRBJ2-2; D uncertain. The source material was peripheral blood. This sequence originates from a woman of 80 years or more with COVID-19, enrolled during active disease. The CDR3 DNA reads as TGCGCCAGCAGCTTGATCCTCGGGAACACCGGGGAGCTGTTTTTT. Encoded protein: CASSLILGNTGELFF.